This TCR beta chain was recovered during a study of T-cell memory formation after mild COVID-19 (dated by TCRdb to about 2021). Some background on the complete study: TCR sequence clusters from the two donors were largely donor specific. T-cell clones expanding and contracting after mild COVID-19 in a couple of donors were tracked by longitudinal TCRalpha and TCRbeta repertoire sequencing. Two young, previously healthy adult volunteers, one female and one male, were included in the cohort. The investigation overall reported the following: Contracting CD4+ clones were located mainly in the CM and EM memory subsets, whereas CD8+ clones were found to be enriched in EMRA. Balanced CD4/CD8 phenotypes were observed for clones contracting from day 15 to 85, whereas a bias towards CD4+ was observed for a second wave of clones expanding from day 15 to 37. Only two mild cases were covered by the study, and larger cohorts that include severe cases with pre-infection samples were considered necessary. Whether the second-wave clones peaking on day 37 were SARS-CoV-2 specific was not confirmed. Some responding clones were detected in pre-infection memory, which suggested that pre-existing cross-reactive memory T cells had joined the SARS-CoV-2 response.

Ficoll-Paque density gradient centrifugation was the method used to isolate PBMCs. Taken from cysteine to phenylalanine, the CDR3 has 16 residues. Kept here is only the CDR3 DNA, which spans 48 bases and is read in frame from base 1. For this chain, trimming is 5 bases at the V end and 1 base at the J end, and the number of junction bases without a gene match is 3. This clonotype occurred many times. This receptor's antigen is unknown. No much larger clone is present one base from it, and per-base qualities are unavailable. Sequencing instrument: Illumina NovaSeq 6000. TCRalpha and TCRbeta cDNA libraries were built by 5'RACE with constant-segment primers, adding sample barcodes and unique molecular identifiers. RNA was extracted from every sample with Trizol reagent. Amplification of the libraries took two PCR steps, and the second step added a second sample barcode plus Illumina TruSeq adapters. Sequencing of the libraries was done on an Illumina NovaSeq, producing 2 x 150 bp paired-end reads. On the study's bioinformatics: The reads were demultiplexed and collapsed into UMI-guided consensus sequences using migec v1.2.7. Using mixcr v2.1.11, the UMI consensuses were aligned to TRA and TRB V and J templates and assembled into clonotypes. A clonotype was counted as expanded or contracted only if both edgeR and NoisET called the change significant, with noise models trained on biological replicates. For edgeR calls, the cutoffs were a false discovery rate-adjusted p below 0.01 and a log2 fold-change threshold of 1. As an exploratory analysis of dynamics, PCA with hierarchical clustering was applied to max-normalized trajectories of the 1000 most abundant clonotypes. Each responding clone was given a CD4 or CD8 phenotype based on the CD4+ and CD8+ repertoires, which had been sequenced separately. Starting from the raw public reads, TCRdb applied fastp trimming at Q25, assembled clones with MiXCR and retained in-frame beta chains. Merged by CDR3 protein, the rows form single entries marked with the most common genes and DNA. TCRdb's processing, not the authors', yielded these V and J calls. The sample table records approximately 580,000 distinct CDR3 sequences; about a fifth of these occur just once. Approximately 12% of the sample rests with the top ten.

The sequenced sample was PBMCs or a T cell subset sorted from them (not recorded which). This receptor chain uses TRBV12-3 or TRBV12-4 and TRBJ2-1, and TRBD2 aligns with 12 junction nucleotides. This sequence was found in an adult woman who had mild COVID-19 (a few samples of this study predate the infection). The sample titles of this study are shuffled in the database, so cell type and time point are left out; the donor was told from shared clones. The nucleotide sequence is given as TGTGCCAGCAGTCCTGGACTAGCGGGGTCCTACAATGAGCAGTTCTTC. The translation is CASSPGLAGSYNEQFF.